The sequence of this T cell receptor beta chain was determined in a study of cytomegalovirus exposure and HLA in healthy donors. This clone was observed a few times. The CDR3 is 15 amino acids. Germline V gene lookup returns CDR1 SGHAT and CDR2 FQNNGV. V was pared by 1 base and J by 4 bases, with 7 bases of the junction left unmatched. Assay: immunoSEQ multiplex PCR; the TCRdb copy retains only in-frame clones and omits some. The sample shows approximately 130,000 clones, 85% of them seen only once. This sequence joins TRBV11-2 and TRBJ2-7; the match to TRBD2 covers 7 bases. Sequenced input: PBMCs. This receptor was obtained from a woman aged 25-40 years in good health and CMV-seronegative. CDR3 sequence (DNA): TGTGCCAGCAGCTTAGTCGCTAGCGGAGGGTACGAGCAGTACTTC. This encodes CASSLVASGGYEQYF.